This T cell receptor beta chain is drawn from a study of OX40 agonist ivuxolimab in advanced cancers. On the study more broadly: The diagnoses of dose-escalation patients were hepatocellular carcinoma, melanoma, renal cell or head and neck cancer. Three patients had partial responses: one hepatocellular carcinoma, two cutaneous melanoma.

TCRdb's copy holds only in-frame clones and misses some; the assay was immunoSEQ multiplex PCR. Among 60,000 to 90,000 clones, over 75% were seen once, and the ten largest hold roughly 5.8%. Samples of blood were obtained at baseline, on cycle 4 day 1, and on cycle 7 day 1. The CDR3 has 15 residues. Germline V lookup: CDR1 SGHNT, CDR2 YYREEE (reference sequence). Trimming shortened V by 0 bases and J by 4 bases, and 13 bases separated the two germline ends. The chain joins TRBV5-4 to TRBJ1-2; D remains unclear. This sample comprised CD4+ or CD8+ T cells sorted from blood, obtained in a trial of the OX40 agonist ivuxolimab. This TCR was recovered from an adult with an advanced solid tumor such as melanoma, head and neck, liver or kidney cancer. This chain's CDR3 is CASSLAGTPGYGYTF. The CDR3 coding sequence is TGTGCCAGCAGCTTGGCCGGCACCCCAGGCTATGGCTACACCTTC.